This record concerns one TCR beta chain sequence. Antigen specificity is unknown. This record belongs to a study of cytotoxic CD8 clonotypes in ibrutinib-treated CLL. Study in general: Treatment had run for a median 12 months, range 6 to 36, when response samples were taken. General observations from the study: Shared public clonotypes were rare, and on treatment they either got smaller or stayed the same. Age-matched healthy donor levels were exceeded by baseline clonality, which tracked circulating CD8+ T-cell counts.

Investigators sought sequencing depths of between 1 in 200,000 and 1 in 1 million T cells. The data were produced by immunoSEQ multiplex PCR, yet TCRdb's version contains in-frame clones alone and is incomplete. Of approximately 60,000 clones in the sample, about 54% are singletons; the top ten hold 20% to 30%. Germline CDR1 is MDHEN and CDR2 is SYDVKM. The CDR3 is 14 amino acids. V lost 1 base, J lost 8 bases, and 13 bases lay in between. This clonotype originated in a human donor with chronic lymphocytic leukemia. Sequenced here: PBMCs, sampled at disease progression, from a patient treated with ibrutinib. The rearrangement links TRBV28 to TRBJ2-3, with D tentatively TRBD1 (5 bases). CDR3 protein: CASSLFTRGGTQYF. The CDR3 DNA reads as TGTGCCAGCAGTTTATTTACAAGGGGTGGTACGCAGTATTTT. Looking up the rest from reference TRBV28 and TRBJ2-3 gives the full variable domain: DVKVTQSSRYLVKRTGEKVFLECVQDMDHENMFWYRQDPGLGLRLIYFSYDVKMKEKGDIPEGYSVSREKKERFSLILESASTNQTSMYLCASSLFTRGGTQYFGPGTRLTVL.